These 18 T cell receptor beta chains were all obtained from the same sample, sequenced in a study of cytotoxic CD8 clonotypes in ibrutinib-treated CLL (dated by TCRdb to the early 2020s). Libraries were prepared through the immunoSEQ multiplex PCR assay. The table was pulled from immuneACCESS by TCRdb, which kept in-frame rearrangements only. Such tables lose some clones; where checked, under half of the loss comes from unresolved V genes, and the rest has no known cause. The sample table records under 300,000 clones; around three quarters of these occur just once. The ten top clones hold 15% of the sample. Explained via the paper, the time point label denotes: roughly 23 months on ibrutinib. The sequencing used PBMCs, collected after 24 months of ibrutinib treatment. Receptors originate from a human donor with chronic lymphocytic leukemia.

The rearrangement uses TRBV6-4 and TRBJ2-2, with no clear D. V gave up 4 bases and J gave up 5 bases, with 8 bases separating them. Germline V gives CDR1 MRHNA, CDR2 SNTAGT. The CDR3 contains 13 residues. DNA for the CDR3: TGTGCCAGCAGTGGCCGTGCTACCGGGGAGCTGTTTTTT. As protein: CASSGRATGELFF.

CDR3 nucleotide sequence: TGTGCCTGGGGGGCAGGGGGCGCGAGGACCTTC. Amino acid sequence: CAWGAGGARTF. The chain carries TRBV30 and TRBJ1-2; 8 nucleotides match TRBD1. Germline CDR1 GTSNPN, CDR2 SVGIG (reference sequence). There are 11 residues in the CDR3. V shed 5 bases and J 14 bases; nucleotides not matched to a gene: 10. Full variable domain (outside the CDR3, taken from reference TRBV30 and TRBJ1-2): SQTIHQWPATLVQPVGSPLSLECTVEGTSNPNLYWYRQAAGRGLQLLFYSVGIGQISSEVPQNLSASRPQDRQFILSSKKLLLSDSGFYLCAWGAGGARTFGSGTRLTVV.

V is TRBV21-1 and J is TRBJ1-2. TRBV21-1 is a recognized pseudogene. CDR3 size: 17 residues. The CDR3 protein is CASSATSTPDLSYGYTF. The DNA of the CDR3 is TGTGCCAGCAGCGCTACCTCCACCCCTGATTTAAGTTATGGCTACACCTTC.

The V call is TRBV6-5, the J call TRBJ1-4, with D unclear. Germline CDR1 reads MNHEY; CDR2 reads SVGAGI. V lost 0 bases and J 10 bases, leaving 12 bases between the germline ends. The CDR3 is 14 residues long. In nucleotides, the CDR3 is TGTGCCAGCAGTTACTCGTCCAGTTTGGGAAAACTGTTTTTT. As protein: CASSYSSSLGKLFF.

The chain recombines TRBV4-2 with TRBJ1-2, with 9 bases fitting TRBD1. Germline lookup yields CDR1 LGHNA and CDR2 YNFKEQ. With V trimmed by 3 bases and J by 6 bases, 5 bases remained unmatched. CDR3 length: 14 amino acids. CDR3 DNA: TGTGCCAGCAGCCAGGACAGGGGTCGAAATGGCTACACCTTC. It encodes CASSQDRGRNGYTF.

This sequence joins TRBV30 and TRBJ2-7, with TRBD2 identical over 9 bases. V gave up 3 bases and J gave up 2 bases; unmatched junction bases: 2. Germline V gene lookup returns CDR1 GTSNPN and CDR2 SVGIG (reference sequence). This CDR3 has 13 amino acids. This chain's CDR3 is CAWRRTSAYEQYF. The CDR3 nucleotides read TGTGCCTGGAGACGGACTAGCGCCTACGAGCAGTACTTC. Variable domain in full (rest from reference TRBV30 and TRBJ2-7): SQTIHQWPATLVQPVGSPLSLECTVEGTSNPNLYWYRQAAGRGLQLLFYSVGIGQISSEVPQNLSASRPQDRQFILSSKKLLLSDSGFYLCAWRRTSAYEQYFGPGTRLTVT.

V usage is TRBV4-2 and J usage is TRBJ2-2, with D possibly being TRBD2 (6 bases). The V gene's germline CDR1 is LGHNA and CDR2 YNFKEQ. V was trimmed by 0 bases and J by 2 bases, leaving 13 bases between them. The CDR3 is 17 amino acids. The CDR3 DNA follows: TGTGCCAGCAGCCAAGATCGGATTAGCGGAAACACCGGGGAGCTGTTTTTT. Encoded protein: CASSQDRISGNTGELFF.

The chain combines TRBV6-5 with TRBJ1-5; perhaps TRBD1 as D (5 bases). Germline V gene lookup returns CDR1 MNHEY and CDR2 SVGAGI. Trimming shortened V by 8 bases and J by 2 bases, and 16 bases separated the two germline ends. This CDR3 contains 15 residues. The CDR3 bases are TGTGCCAGCTCCGGTGGGGGGTTGGGCAATCAGCCCCAGCATTTT. Translated: CASSGGGLGNQPQHF.

This clone was counted a single time. This chain uses TRBV30 with TRBJ1-5, with TRBD1 matching over 9 bases. The CDR3 has 14 residues. The germline V gene encodes CDR1 GTSNPN and CDR2 SVGIG (reference sequence). Trimming cost V 2 bases and J 8 bases; bases outside gene matches: 7. The CDR3 sequence is CAWSFGDRVEPQHF. The CDR3 DNA reads as TGTGCCTGGAGTTTCGGGGACAGGGTGGAGCCCCAGCATTTT.

The chain has TRBV2 and TRBJ1-2, with TRBD1 matching over 7 bases. V shed 6 bases, J shed 3 bases, and the junction held 4 bases outside the gene matches. The V gene's germline CDR1 is SNHLY and CDR2 FYNNEI. This CDR3 is built from 13 residues. The CDR3 DNA reads as TGTGCCAGCAGGACAGGGCCGGACTATGGCTACACCTTC. It translates to CASRTGPDYGYTF.

The rearrangement uses TRBV27 and TRBJ2-3, with D possibly TRBD2 on 6 matching bases. The CDR3 is made up of 18 amino acids. CDR1 MNHEY and CDR2 SMNVEV come from the germline V gene (reference sequence). Between the trimmed V and J ends, which lost 5 bases and 3 bases, there was a span of 24 bases. CDR3 residues: CASSLLWDSKIKTDTQYF. CDR3 sequence (DNA): TGTGCCAGCAGTCTACTATGGGACTCCAAAATTAAAACAGATACGCAGTATTTT.

V and J are TRBV29-1 and TRBJ1-2; D not resolved. The CDR3 has 15 amino acids. V was shortened by 0 bases and J by 5 bases, with 16 bases between the two germline ends. Germline CDR1 and CDR2: SQVTM and ANQGSEA. In DNA, the CDR3 is TGCAGCGTTGAAGAAAGGAGGACTGAATCTTATGGCTACACCTTC. Translation gives CSVEERRTESYGYTF.

The chain is built from TRBV9 and TRBJ2-1; 14 bases are shared with TRBD2. Germline V gene data show CDR1 as SGDLS and CDR2 as YYNGEE. V lost 7 bases to trimming and J lost 10 bases; unmatched junction nucleotides: 13. The CDR3 is made up of 16 amino acids. CDR3 loop: CASAKGGLAGVGEQFF. The CDR3, as DNA: TGTGCCAGCGCCAAGGGGGGACTAGCGGGAGTAGGGGAGCAGTTCTTC. Full variable domain (missing parts from reference TRBV9 and TRBJ2-1): DSGVTQTPKHLITATGQRVTLRCSPRSGDLSVYWYQQSLDQGLQFLIQYYNGEERAKGNILERFSAQQFPDLHSELNLSSLELGDSALYFCASAKGGLAGVGEQFFGPGTRLTVL.

The chain recombines TRBV6-6 with TRBJ1-4; 7 bases are shared with TRBD1. V gave up 4 bases and J gave up 4 bases; unmatched junction bases: 9. Germline-derived CDR1 and CDR2 are MNHNY and SVGAGI (reference sequence). CDR3 size: 16 residues. As DNA, the CDR3 is TGTGCCAGCAGTTCCACACTGCGGGACAGTAATGAAAAACTGTTTTTT. Amino acids: CASSSTLRDSNEKLFF.

This clone was seen more than once but under ten times. CDR3 coding DNA: TGCGCCAGTCGGGGGGTTAAAGAGACCCAGTACTTC. It yields the protein CASRGVKETQYF. The chain has TRBV5-1 and TRBJ2-5; 7 bases match TRBD2. Germline V CDR1 and CDR2: SGHRS, YFSETQ. After removal of 8 bases from V and 3 bases from J, the junction contained 4 bases not matched to a gene. The CDR3 consists of 12 residues.

The count of this clone is one. This chain connects TRBV6-5 to TRBJ2-1; D is uncertain. This CDR3 region has 14 residues. With 0 bases removed from V and 8 bases from J, the gap between germline ends came to 11 bases. Germline loops: CDR1 MNHEY, CDR2 SVGAGI. This chain's CDR3 is CASSYSETNDEQFF. CDR3 nucleotides: TGTGCCAGCAGTTACTCGGAAACCAACGATGAGCAGTTCTTC.

The rearrangement joins TRBV7-2 to TRBJ2-1; 12 bases agree with TRBD2. CDR1 and CDR2 (germline): SGHTA, FQGNSA. The CDR3 runs 16 residues. The V segment lost 6 bases and the J segment 9 bases; nucleotides outside the gene matches: 12. The CDR3 spells CASRSDSSGRVSEQFF. The CDR3 region has the DNA TGTGCCAGCAGATCCGACTCTAGCGGGAGGGTTAGTGAGCAGTTCTTC.

The chain links TRBV4-1 to TRBJ2-2, with D perhaps TRBD2 (6 bases). Germline CDR1 and CDR2: MGHRA and YSYEKL. The CDR3 is 18 amino acids. The germline V and J ends were trimmed by 0 bases and 4 bases, with 18 bases remaining between them. CDR3 protein: CASSQEIKRGLVTGELFF. The CDR3 bases are TGCGCCAGCAGCCAAGAGATAAAGAGGGGACTGGTCACCGGGGAGCTGTTTTTT.